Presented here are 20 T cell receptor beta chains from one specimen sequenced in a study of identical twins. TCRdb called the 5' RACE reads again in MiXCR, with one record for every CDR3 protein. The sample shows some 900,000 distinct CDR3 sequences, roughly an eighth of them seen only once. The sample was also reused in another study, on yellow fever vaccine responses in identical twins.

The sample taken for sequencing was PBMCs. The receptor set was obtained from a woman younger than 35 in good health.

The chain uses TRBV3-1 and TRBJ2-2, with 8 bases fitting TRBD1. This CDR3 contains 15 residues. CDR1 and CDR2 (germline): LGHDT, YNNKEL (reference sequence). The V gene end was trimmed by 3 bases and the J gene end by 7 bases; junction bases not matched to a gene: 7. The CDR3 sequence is CASSHLRQGIGELFF. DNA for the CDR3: TGTGCCAGCAGCCACCTGCGACAGGGGATCGGGGAGCTGTTTTTT.

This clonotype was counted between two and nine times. The CDR3 DNA reads as TGTGCCAGCAGTTCGCCTTTGACAGACCTCAACTATGGCTACACCTTC. Translating gives CASSSPLTDLNYGYTF. V gene TRBV12-3 or TRBV12-4 combines with J gene TRBJ1-2; D perhaps matches TRBD1 (5 bases). CDR3 length equals 16 residues. With 4 bases removed from V and 2 bases from J, the gap between germline ends came to 17 bases.

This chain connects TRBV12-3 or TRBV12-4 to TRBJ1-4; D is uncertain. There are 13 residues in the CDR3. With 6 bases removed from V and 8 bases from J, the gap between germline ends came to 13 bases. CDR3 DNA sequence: TGTGCCAGCAGATTTTATGGAGAAGAAAAACTGTTTTTT. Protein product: CASRFYGEEKLFF.

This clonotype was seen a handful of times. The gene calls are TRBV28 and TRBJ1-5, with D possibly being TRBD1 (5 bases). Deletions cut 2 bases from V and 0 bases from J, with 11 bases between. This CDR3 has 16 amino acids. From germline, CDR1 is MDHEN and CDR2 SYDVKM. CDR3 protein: CASSLRGVASNQPQHF. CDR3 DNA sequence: TGTGCCAGCAGTTTAAGGGGAGTTGCTAGCAATCAGCCCCAGCATTTT.

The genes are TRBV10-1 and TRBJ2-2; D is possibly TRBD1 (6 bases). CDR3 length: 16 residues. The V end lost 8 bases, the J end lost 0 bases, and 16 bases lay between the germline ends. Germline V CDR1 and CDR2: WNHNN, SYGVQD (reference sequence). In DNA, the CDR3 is TGCGCCAGCGGTCCTTACAGGGCGACGAACACCGGGGAGCTGTTTTTT. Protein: CASGPYRATNTGELFF.

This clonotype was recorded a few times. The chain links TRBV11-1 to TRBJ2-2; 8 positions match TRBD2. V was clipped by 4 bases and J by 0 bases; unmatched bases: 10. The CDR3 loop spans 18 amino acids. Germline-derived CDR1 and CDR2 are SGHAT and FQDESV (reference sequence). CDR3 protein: CASSSPAGVYANTGELFF. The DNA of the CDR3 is TGTGCCAGCAGCTCCCCAGCGGGGGTTTATGCGAACACCGGGGAGCTGTTTTTT.

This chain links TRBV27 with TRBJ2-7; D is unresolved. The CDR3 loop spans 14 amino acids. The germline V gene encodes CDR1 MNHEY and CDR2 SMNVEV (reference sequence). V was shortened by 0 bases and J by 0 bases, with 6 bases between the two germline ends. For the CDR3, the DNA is TGTGCCAGCAGTTTATCGCCCAGCTCCTACGAGCAGTACGTC. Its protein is CASSLSPSSYEQYV.

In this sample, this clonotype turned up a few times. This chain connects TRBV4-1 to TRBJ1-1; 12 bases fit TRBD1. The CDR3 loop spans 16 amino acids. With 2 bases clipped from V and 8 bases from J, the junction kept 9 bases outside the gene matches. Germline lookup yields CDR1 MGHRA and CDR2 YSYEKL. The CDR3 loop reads CASSQHTGTGGREAFF. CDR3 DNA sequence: TGCGCCAGCAGCCAACATACCGGGACAGGGGGCCGAGAAGCTTTCTTT.

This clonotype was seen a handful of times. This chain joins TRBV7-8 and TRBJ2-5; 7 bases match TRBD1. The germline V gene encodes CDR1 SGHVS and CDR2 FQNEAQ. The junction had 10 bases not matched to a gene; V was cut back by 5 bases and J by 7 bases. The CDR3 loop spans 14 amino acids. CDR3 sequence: CASSPKTGFRTQYF. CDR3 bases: TGTGCCAGCAGCCCCAAGACAGGGTTTCGGACCCAGTACTTC.

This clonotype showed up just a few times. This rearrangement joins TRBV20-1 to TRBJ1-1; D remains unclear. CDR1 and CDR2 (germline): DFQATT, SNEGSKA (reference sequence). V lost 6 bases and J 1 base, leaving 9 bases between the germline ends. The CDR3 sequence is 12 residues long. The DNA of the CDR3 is TGCAGTGCCCTCCCCCGGAACACTGAAGCTTTCTTT. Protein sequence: CSALPRNTEAFF.

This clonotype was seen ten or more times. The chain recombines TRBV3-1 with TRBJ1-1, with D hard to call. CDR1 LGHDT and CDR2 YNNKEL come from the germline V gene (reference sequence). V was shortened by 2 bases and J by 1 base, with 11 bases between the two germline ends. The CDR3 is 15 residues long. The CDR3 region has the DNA TGTGCCAGCAGCCAATACCTTGATCAGAACACTGAAGCTTTCTTT. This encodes CASSQYLDQNTEAFF.

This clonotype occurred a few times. This CDR3 reads CASSLGGSGRALGETQYF. The CDR3 coding sequence is TGTGCCAGCAGTTTAGGCGGTAGCGGGAGGGCCTTGGGAGAGACCCAGTACTTC. The chain joins TRBV27 to TRBJ2-5; TRBD2 aligns across 11 bases. V gave up 2 bases and J gave up 4 bases; unmatched junction bases: 12. CDR1 and CDR2 from the germline V gene are MNHEY and SMNVEV (reference sequence). This CDR3 comprises 18 residues.

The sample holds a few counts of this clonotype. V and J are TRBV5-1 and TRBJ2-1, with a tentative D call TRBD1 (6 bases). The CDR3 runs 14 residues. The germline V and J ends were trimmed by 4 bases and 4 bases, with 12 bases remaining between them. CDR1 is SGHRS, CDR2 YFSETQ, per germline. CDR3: CASSPLDRYNEQFF. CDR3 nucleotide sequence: TGCGCCAGCAGCCCCCTGGACAGATACAATGAGCAGTTCTTC. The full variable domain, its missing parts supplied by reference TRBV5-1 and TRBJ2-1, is KAGVTQTPRYLIKTRGQQVTLSCSPISGHRSVSWYQQTPGQGLQFLFEYFSETQRNKGNFPGRFSGRQFSNSRSEMNVSTLELGDSALYLCASSPLDRYNEQFFGPGTRLTVL.

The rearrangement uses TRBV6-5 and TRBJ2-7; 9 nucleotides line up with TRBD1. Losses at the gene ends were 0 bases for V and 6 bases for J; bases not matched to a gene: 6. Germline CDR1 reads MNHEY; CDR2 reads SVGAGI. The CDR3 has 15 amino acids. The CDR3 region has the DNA TGTGCCAGCAGTTACTCTACAGGGGGCTTCTTCGAGCAGTACGTC. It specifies CASSYSTGGFFEQYV.

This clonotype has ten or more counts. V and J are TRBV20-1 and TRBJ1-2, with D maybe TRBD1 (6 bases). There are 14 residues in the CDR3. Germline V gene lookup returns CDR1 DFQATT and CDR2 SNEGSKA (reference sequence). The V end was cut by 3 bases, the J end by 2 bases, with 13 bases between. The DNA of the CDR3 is TGCAGTGCTAGTAGTACAGGGCTGAACTATGGCTACACCTTC. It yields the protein CSASSTGLNYGYTF.

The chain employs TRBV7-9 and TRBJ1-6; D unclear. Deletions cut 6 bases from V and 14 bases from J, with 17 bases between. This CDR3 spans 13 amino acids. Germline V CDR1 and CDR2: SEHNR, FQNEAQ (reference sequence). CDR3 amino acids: CASSPFNVRTLHF. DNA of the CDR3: TGTGCCAGCAGTCCTTTCAACGTGCGAACCCTCCACTTT.

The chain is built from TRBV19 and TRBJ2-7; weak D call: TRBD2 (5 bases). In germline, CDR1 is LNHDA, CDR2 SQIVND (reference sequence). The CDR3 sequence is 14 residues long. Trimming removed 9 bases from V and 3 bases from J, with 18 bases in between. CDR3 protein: CASLVGGRYYEQYV. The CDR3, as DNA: TGTGCCAGCCTTGTAGGAGGCCGATACTACGAGCAGTACGTC.

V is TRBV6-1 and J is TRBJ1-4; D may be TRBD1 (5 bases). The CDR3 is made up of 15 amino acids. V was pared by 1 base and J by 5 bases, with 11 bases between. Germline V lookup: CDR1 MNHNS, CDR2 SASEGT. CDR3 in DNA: TGTGCCAGCAGTGAAGTTACGGGGCTGAATGAAAAACTGTTTTTT. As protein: CASSEVTGLNEKLFF.

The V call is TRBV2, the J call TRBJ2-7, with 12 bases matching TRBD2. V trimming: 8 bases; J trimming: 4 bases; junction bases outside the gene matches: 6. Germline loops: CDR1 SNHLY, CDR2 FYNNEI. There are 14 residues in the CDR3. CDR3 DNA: TGTGCCAGCGACCTAGCGGGAGGGAGTTACGAGCAGTACTTC. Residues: CASDLAGGSYEQYF.

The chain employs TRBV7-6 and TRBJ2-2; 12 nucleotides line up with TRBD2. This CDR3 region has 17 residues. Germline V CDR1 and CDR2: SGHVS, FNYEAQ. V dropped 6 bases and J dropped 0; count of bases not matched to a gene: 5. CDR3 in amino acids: CASRSGLAGSNTGELFF. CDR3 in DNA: TGTGCCAGCAGGTCTGGACTAGCGGGATCGAACACCGGGGAGCTGTTTTTT.